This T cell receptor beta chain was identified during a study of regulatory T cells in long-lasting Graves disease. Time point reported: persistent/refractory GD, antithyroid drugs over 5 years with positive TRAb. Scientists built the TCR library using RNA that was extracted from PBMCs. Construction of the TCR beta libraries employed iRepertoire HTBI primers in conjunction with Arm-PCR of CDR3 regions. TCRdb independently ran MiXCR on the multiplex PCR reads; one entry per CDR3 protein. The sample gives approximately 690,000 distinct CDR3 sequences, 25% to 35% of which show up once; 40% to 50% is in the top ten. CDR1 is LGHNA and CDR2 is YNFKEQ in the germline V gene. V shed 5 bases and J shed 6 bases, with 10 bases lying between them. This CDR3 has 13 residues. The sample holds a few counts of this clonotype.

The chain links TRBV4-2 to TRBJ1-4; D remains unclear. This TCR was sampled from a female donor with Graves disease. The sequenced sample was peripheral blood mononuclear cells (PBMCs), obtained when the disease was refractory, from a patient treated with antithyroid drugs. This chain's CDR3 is CASSLRSYEKLFF. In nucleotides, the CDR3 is TGTGCCAGCAGCTTAAGGTCGTATGAAAAACTGTTTTTT.